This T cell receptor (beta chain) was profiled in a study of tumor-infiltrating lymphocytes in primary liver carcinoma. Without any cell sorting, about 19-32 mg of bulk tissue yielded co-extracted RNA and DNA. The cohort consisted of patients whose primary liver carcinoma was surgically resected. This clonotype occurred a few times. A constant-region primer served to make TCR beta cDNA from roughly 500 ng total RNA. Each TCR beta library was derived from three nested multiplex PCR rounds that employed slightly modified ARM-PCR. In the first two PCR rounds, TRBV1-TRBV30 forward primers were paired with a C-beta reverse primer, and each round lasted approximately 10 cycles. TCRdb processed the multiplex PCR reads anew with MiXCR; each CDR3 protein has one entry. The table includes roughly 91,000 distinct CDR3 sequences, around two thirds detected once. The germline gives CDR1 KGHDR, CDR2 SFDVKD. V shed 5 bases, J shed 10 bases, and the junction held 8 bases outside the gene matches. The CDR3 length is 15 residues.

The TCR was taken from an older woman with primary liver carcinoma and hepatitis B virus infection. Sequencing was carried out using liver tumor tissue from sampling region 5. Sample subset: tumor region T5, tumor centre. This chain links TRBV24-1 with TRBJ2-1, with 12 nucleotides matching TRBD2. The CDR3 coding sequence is TGTGCCACCAGTGGTTTACTAGCGGGAGGAGGGGAGCAGTTCTTC. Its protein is CATSGLLAGGGEQFF.